This section outlines one T cell receptor (beta chain) sequence together with its context. Its antigen is not known. Cultured CD4+ T-cell DNA underwent Oncomine TCR Beta short-read sequencing. TCRdb called the PCR reads again in MiXCR, with one record for every CDR3 protein. The sample lists about 5,400 distinct CDR3 sequences, about a third occurring once. Treatment specified: roughly 10-day PBMC culture with coronavirus spike peptide pools or control peptides (ViraFEST assay). From the unexposed donor, CD4+ T cells were collected ahead of the COVID-19 pandemic (2011-2018). The CDR3 is made up of 14 amino acids. Germline lookup yields CDR1 WNHNN and CDR2 SYGVQD (reference sequence). Trimming removed 3 bases from V and 5 bases from J, with 13 bases in between. This record belongs to a study of vaccination and CD4 T cells after COVID-19. Study findings and constraints: Clonotypes reactive to SARS-CoV-2 had a median that went up from about 20 to 38, but not significantly.

This TCR came from a human donor in good health. The chain links TRBV10-1 to TRBJ2-5, with D possibly being TRBD2 (7 bases). The sequencing input was CD4+ T cells from blood, cultured in vitro. The CDR3, as DNA: TGCGCCAGCAGTGATGCGGGGGCCGGGGAGACCCAGTACTTC. Translated: CASSDAGAGETQYF.